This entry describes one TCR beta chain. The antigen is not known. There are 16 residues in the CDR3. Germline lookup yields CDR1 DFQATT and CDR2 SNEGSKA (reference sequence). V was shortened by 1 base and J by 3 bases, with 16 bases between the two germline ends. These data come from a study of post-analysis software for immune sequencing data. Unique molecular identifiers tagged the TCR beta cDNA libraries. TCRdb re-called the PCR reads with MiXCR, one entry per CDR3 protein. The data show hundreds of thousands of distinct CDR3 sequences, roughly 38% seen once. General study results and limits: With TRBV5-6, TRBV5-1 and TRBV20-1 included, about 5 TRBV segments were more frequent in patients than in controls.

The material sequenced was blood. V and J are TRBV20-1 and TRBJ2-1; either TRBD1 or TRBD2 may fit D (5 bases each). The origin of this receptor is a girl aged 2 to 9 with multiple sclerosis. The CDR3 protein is CSARGPGTQDYNEQFF. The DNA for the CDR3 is TGCAGTGCTAGAGGTCCCGGGACGCAGGACTACAATGAGCAGTTCTTC.